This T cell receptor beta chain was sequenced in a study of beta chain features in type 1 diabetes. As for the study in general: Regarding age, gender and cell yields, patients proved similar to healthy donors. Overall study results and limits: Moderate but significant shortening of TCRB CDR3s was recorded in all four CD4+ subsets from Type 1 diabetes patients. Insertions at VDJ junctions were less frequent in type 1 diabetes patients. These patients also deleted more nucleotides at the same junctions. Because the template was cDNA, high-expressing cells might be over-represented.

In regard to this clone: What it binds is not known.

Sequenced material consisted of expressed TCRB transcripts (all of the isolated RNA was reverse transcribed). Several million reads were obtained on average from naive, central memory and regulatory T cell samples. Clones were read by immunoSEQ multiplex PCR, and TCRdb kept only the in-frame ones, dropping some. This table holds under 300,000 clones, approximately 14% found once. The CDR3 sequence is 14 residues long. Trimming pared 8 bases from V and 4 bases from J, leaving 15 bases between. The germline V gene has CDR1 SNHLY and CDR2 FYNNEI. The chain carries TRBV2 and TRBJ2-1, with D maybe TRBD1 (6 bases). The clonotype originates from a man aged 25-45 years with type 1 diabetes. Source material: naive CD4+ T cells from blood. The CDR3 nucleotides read TGTGCCAGCGTTTGGGACACCCGATACAATGAGCAGTTCTTC. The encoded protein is CASVWDTRYNEQFF.